The source of this T cell receptor (beta chain) is a study of blood T cell repertoires in COVID-19. The wider study: Spain, Italy and the United States supplied samples that represented acute and convalescent COVID-19. The analysed material was cDNA or gDNA that came from T cells, B-cell-depleted T cells, or PBMCs.

The authors' processing: Reference gene primer amplification gave nucleated cell count estimates. The table came from immunoSEQ multiplex PCR; TCRdb's copy has only in-frame clones and leaves some out. V and J calls plus clone size are reproduced from that table; the DNA served to infer D and trimming. This sample yields about 280,000 clones, of which about 85% are seen a single time; roughly 13% belongs to the top ten. The CDR3 loop spans 16 amino acids. Germline loops: CDR1 KGHSH, CDR2 LQKENI. J lost 5 bases, V lost 4 bases, and 10 bases had no gene match. The sample comprised peripheral blood. The chain carries TRBV18 and TRBJ1-4, with 7 positions matching TRBD1. The clonotype originates from a human donor in a cohort sampled during active COVID-19. The CDR3 loop is CASSRARDSLNEKLFF. The CDR3 DNA reads as TGTGCCAGCTCACGGGCCCGGGACAGCCTAAATGAAAAACTGTTTTTT. Filled out from reference TRBV18 and TRBJ1-4, the complete variable domain reads NAGVMQNPRHLVRRRGQEARLRCSPMKGHSHVYWYRQLPEEGLKFMVYLQKENIIDESGMPKERFSAEFPKEGPSILRIQQVVRGDSAAYFCASSRARDSLNEKLFFGSGTQLSVL.